This TCR beta chain stems from a study of T-cell reconstitution after alpha-beta-depleted transplantation in children (TCRdb year 2016). Study-level background: Using TCR repertoire profiling, the study quantitatively followed how T-cell immune reconstitution unfolded in children after TCRalphabeta/CD19-depleted allogeneic hematopoietic cell transplantation.

This clonotype was seen only a few times. Its antigen is unknown. No base quality information exists; no much larger clone differs at one position. Library preparation was by PCR. For sequencing, an Illumina HiSeq 2500 was employed. TCR library preparation used molecular barcoding, with unique molecular identifiers applied to normalize quantification of the TCRbeta repertoire. TCRdb cleaned the public reads at Q25 with fastp, built clones with MiXCR and kept in-frame beta chains. Rows with a matching CDR3 protein are joined into one entry that keeps the most common DNA and genes. The sample table holds about 500,000 distinct CDR3 sequences, of which approximately 30% were seen once. Of the sample, 2% to 3% falls within the top ten clones. The CDR3, from cysteine to phenylalanine, totals 16 residues. Left in the record is the CDR3 DNA by itself, 48 bases read in frame from the first base. Based on the germline V gene (reference sequence), the CDR1 and CDR2 sequences are LNHNV and YYDKDF. Trimming leaves V shorter by 6 bases and J shorter by 0 bases, with the junction holding 2 bases beyond the gene matches.

Recombination joined TRBV15 with TRBJ2-1; TRBD2 fits 13 bases in the junction. Sequences were derived from PBMCs from the stem cell graft donor, sampled from the stem cell graft. The sequence was collected from a human donor who donated a stem cell graft to a child with aplastic anemia. CDR3 reads: CATRGTSGTSYNEQFF. The DNA is as follows: TGTGCCACCAGGGGGACTAGCGGGACCTCCTACAATGAGCAGTTCTTC.